This TCR beta chain is from a study of blood T cell repertoires in COVID-19. About the study: Sources were T cells, B-cell-depleted T cells, or PBMCs; the material itself was cDNA or gDNA.

Trimming took 3 bases from V and 7 from J; bases not matched to a gene: 2. The CDR3 has 14 amino acids. Germline V gives CDR1 SGHVS, CDR2 FQNEAQ. Original processing notes: Amplification from reference gene primers served as the basis for estimated nucleated cell counts. TCRdb's table, derived via immunoSEQ multiplex PCR, lists solely in-frame clones and lacks some. D and trimming come from the DNA, and the V and J calls and clone size come from that table. The data contain 390,000 or so clones, about 87% of them singletons. Participants' reported clinical history set cohort assignment. Two negative PCRs, clearance, or symptom resolution were required of recovered Cohort 3 donors.

This clonotype was obtained from a woman aged 50 to 60 who had recovered from COVID-19. V is TRBV7-8 and J is TRBJ1-5, with TRBD1 matching 11 bases. Source material: PBMCs or T cells enriched from blood (not recorded which). CDR3 sequence: CASSLGQGVQPQHF. The CDR3 DNA reads TGTGCCAGCAGCTTGGGACAGGGGGTACAGCCCCAGCATTTT.